The sample holds many counts of the clone carrying this T cell receptor beta chain. Its antigen is unknown. The data are from a study of CD8 T cells in ankylosing spondylitis. Study-wide results and limits: As reported, disease-linked clones showed significant enrichment in matched ankylosing spondylitis synovial fluid.

With V trimmed by 6 bases and J by 1 base, 0 bases remained unmatched. This CDR3 is built from 14 residues. Scientists made TCR beta libraries using quantitative 5'-RACE with molecular barcodes. TCRdb reprocessed the 5' RACE reads with MiXCR, giving one entry per CDR3 protein. Here the sample spans about 27,000 distinct CDR3 sequences, over 6.5% being singletons. Source material: blood. This chain connects TRBV12-3 or TRBV12-4 to TRBJ2-3, with 11 nucleotides matching TRBD2. The TCR comes from a male donor with ankylosing spondylitis or in good health (not recorded which). CDR3 amino acids: CASRLAGGTDTQYF. The CDR3 DNA follows: TGTGCCAGCAGACTAGCGGGGGGCACAGATACGCAGTATTTT.